This T cell receptor beta chain was found in a study of cytomegalovirus exposure and HLA in healthy donors. Study-level background: An early data release held tens of millions of unique TCRs from HLA-typed donors.

PCR was performed using 60 Vbeta and 13 Jbeta primers. Sequenced by immunoSEQ multiplex PCR; TCRdb stores in-frame clones only, minus some. The data contain approximately 100,000 clones, around 80% of them singletons. Study findings and constraints: Presence/absence analysis assumed near-uniform sequencing depth across donors. Later analysis identified about 17,000 TCR beta sequences associated with HLA alleles, using a false discovery rate threshold of 0.05.

The CDR3 runs 15 residues. From germline, CDR1 is MNHEY and CDR2 SMNVEV (reference sequence). The V and J ends lost 6 bases and 4 bases, in that order; junction bases with no gene match: 7. Remarks on this clone: Its specificity is not known.

Sequenced: PBMCs. This chain links TRBV27 with TRBJ2-1; 9 bases are shared with TRBD1. The TCR originated in a middle-aged woman in good health and CMV-seronegative. The CDR3, as DNA: TGTGCCAGCAGGGGCGACAGGGGGAGGTACAATGAGCAGTTCTTC. Translating it yields CASRGDRGRYNEQFF.